This entry lists 10 T cell receptor beta chains sequenced from one sample in a study of CD8 T cells in ankylosing spondylitis (dated by TCRdb to about 2017). To prepare the library, 5' RACE was applied. The run used an Illumina HiSeq 2500. The raw public reads went through TCRdb reprocessing: fastp at Q25, MiXCR clone calling, in-frame beta chains kept. When rows share a CDR3 protein, they turn into one entry using the most common DNA and genes. The sample table shows roughly 180,000 distinct CDR3 sequences, and roughly 13% are seen once. The top ten clonotypes cover around 10% of the sample. Sequencing input: blood, either unsorted or a sorted T cell fraction (not recorded which). The source is a female donor with ankylosing spondylitis or in good health (not recorded which).

V and J are TRBV18 and TRBJ2-7; D is uncertain. Germline V gives CDR1 KGHSH, CDR2 LQKENI. This CDR3 has 12 residues. V was trimmed by 2 bases and J by 7 bases, leaving 9 bases between them. The CDR3 DNA reads as TGTGCCAGCTCACCAAATCTTCCAGAGCAGTACTTC. Translating gives CASSPNLPEQYF. Supplemented by reference TRBV18 and TRBJ2-7, the full variable domain reads NAGVMQNPRHLVRRRGQEARLRCSPMKGHSHVYWYRQLPEEGLKFMVYLQKENIIDESGMPKERFSAEFPKEGPSILRIQQVVRGDSAAYFCASSPNLPEQYFGPGTRLTVT.

This clonotype was seen at least ten times. The chain recombines TRBV5-1 with TRBJ2-7; 9 bases match TRBD1. The germline gives CDR1 SGHRS, CDR2 YFSETQ. With V trimmed by 3 bases and J by 3 bases, 4 bases remained unmatched. The CDR3 consists of 14 residues. The CDR3 bases are TGCGCCAGCAGCTGGGCGGACAGGGGCTACGAGCAGTACTTC. Translated, it gives CASSWADRGYEQYF. Full variable domain (rest looked up from reference TRBV5-1 and TRBJ2-7): KAGVTQTPRYLIKTRGQQVTLSCSPISGHRSVSWYQQTPGQGLQFLFEYFSETQRNKGNFPGRFSGRQFSNSRSEMNVSTLELGDSALYLCASSWADRGYEQYFGPGTRLTVT.

This clonotype was detected ten times or more. CDR3 in amino acids: CASSPQQGIPGTGELFF. CDR3 DNA sequence: TGTGCCAGCAGTCCCCAACAGGGGATCCCTGGAACCGGGGAGCTGTTTTTT. V gene TRBV27 combines with J gene TRBJ2-2; 7 nucleotides align to TRBD1. CDR1 and CDR2 (germline): MNHEY, SMNVEV (reference sequence). The CDR3 totals 17 residues. V shed 5 bases and J 5 bases; nucleotides not matched to a gene: 14.

Many counts were recorded for this clonotype. The chain has TRBV7-9 and TRBJ2-1; unclear D gene. Germline lookup yields CDR1 SEHNR and CDR2 FQNEAQ (reference sequence). With 1 base removed from V and 2 bases from J, the gap between germline ends came to 9 bases. CDR3 length: 15 amino acids. Written as DNA, the CDR3 is TGTGCCAGCAGCTTAGACAGATCCCCCTACAATGAGCAGTTCTTC. Translating gives CASSLDRSPYNEQFF.

In its sample, this clonotype was seen many times. CDR3 nucleotides: TGTGCCAGCAGCCTACCGGGACTAGCGACCGGGGAGCTGTTTTTT. It encodes CASSLPGLATGELFF. This chain links TRBV5-6 with TRBJ2-2; TRBD2 matches 10 bases. Germline-derived CDR1 and CDR2 are SGHDT and YYEEEE. Losses at the gene ends were 4 bases for V and 5 bases for J; bases not matched to a gene: 5. The CDR3 is made up of 15 amino acids.

In this sample, this clonotype turned up a few times. This chain joins TRBV5-1 and TRBJ1-4; D remains ambiguous. Trimming removed 4 bases from V and 0 bases from J, with 4 bases in between. The length of the CDR3 is 13 residues. Germline values: CDR1 SGHRS, CDR2 YFSETQ. CDR3 bases: TGCGCCAGCAGCCCTACAACTAATGAAAAACTGTTTTTT. Protein sequence: CASSPTTNEKLFF.

This clonotype came up a few times. The chain uses TRBV20-1 and TRBJ2-7, with 12 bases identical to TRBD2. Per the germline V gene, CDR1 is DFQATT and CDR2 is SNEGSKA (reference sequence). Trimming took 0 bases from V and 7 from J; bases not matched to a gene: 10. The CDR3 consists of 16 residues. The CDR3: CSARDASGRALREQYF. The CDR3 nucleotides read TGCAGTGCTAGAGACGCTAGCGGGAGGGCCTTAAGGGAGCAGTACTTC.

This clonotype was counted ten times or more. V gene TRBV12-3 or TRBV12-4 combines with J gene TRBJ1-2; no clear D gene. V lost 3 bases to trimming and J lost 3 bases, with 2 bases between them. The CDR3 is 11 amino acids. The CDR3 protein is CASSLYYGYTF. CDR3 bases: TGTGCCAGCAGTTTGTACTATGGCTACACCTTC.

The rearrangement uses TRBV20-1 and TRBJ1-1; TRBD1 might be the D (6 bases). Trimming shortened V by 2 bases and J by 1 base, and 11 bases separated the two germline ends. The V gene's germline CDR1 is DFQATT and CDR2 SNEGSKA (reference sequence). This CDR3 has 14 residues. CDR3 DNA: TGCAGTGCTAGACGCCGGGACAAGAACACTGAAGCTTTCTTT. Its protein product is CSARRRDKNTEAFF.

There are many counts of this clonotype. The chain employs TRBV5-1 and TRBJ1-4; possibly TRBD1 for D (5 bases). The CDR3 sequence is 13 residues long. The V end was cut by 7 bases, the J end by 7 bases, with 14 bases between. Germline V gives CDR1 SGHRS, CDR2 YFSETQ. CDR3 bases: TGCGCCAGCGGCCCAGGGTGGAGTGAAAAACTGTTTTTT. Protein sequence: CASGPGWSEKLFF.